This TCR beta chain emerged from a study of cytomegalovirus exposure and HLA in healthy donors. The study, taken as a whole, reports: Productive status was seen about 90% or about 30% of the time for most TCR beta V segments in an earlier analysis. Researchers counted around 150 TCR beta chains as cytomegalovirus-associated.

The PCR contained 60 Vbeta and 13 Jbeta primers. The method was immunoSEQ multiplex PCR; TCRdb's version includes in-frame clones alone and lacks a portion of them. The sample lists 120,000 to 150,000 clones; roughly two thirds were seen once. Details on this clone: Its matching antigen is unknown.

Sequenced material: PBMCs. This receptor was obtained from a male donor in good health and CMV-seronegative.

The CDR3 DNA reads as TGTGCCAGCAGTCCTACCCAGGGGGGAAGAAACACCATATATTTT. This sequence encodes CASSPTQGGRNTIYF. This chain connects TRBV6-5 to TRBJ1-3, with 7 bases fitting TRBD1. J was trimmed by 5 bases and V by 5 bases; bases with no gene match: 9. Germline-derived CDR1 and CDR2 are MNHEY and SVGAGI. The CDR3 has 15 residues.